The rows below give T cell receptor beta chains drawn from one sample of a study of identical twins. TCRdb redid the calling of the 5' RACE reads with MiXCR, one entry per CDR3 protein. The sample has hundreds of thousands of distinct CDR3 sequences, 15% to 20% seen once. The data also belong to a second study, concerning T cells expressing NK-cell markers.

Sequencing was performed on PBMCs. The receptors originated from a woman younger than 30 in good health. CDR3s leave out the opening cysteine and the closing phenylalanine or tryptophan. The order of the fields is V gene, D gene, CDR3 protein. D genes are given only for firm matches.

>TRBV4-3|TRBD1
ASSQGYRGDTEAF
>TRBV9|-
ASSVTLNQYYGYT
>TRBV29-1|TRBD2
SSDAGGTSSETQY
>TRBV7-8|-
ASTVGDEQF
>TRBV7-7|-
ASSLAHQETQY
>TRBV12-3/TRBV12-4|-
ASSLAPLPDTQY
>TRBV15|-
ATSRVYGGELF
>TRBV7-3|-
ASQDYPDAEAF
>TRBV20-1|-
SAPVGRQETQY
>TRBV5-1|TRBD1
ASSLDTGGGYT
>TRBV7-3|TRBD2
ASSQSGGRYNEQF
>TRBV10-3|TRBD2
AISDRGRESYEQY
>TRBV24-1|-
ATSDFSAGKETQY
>TRBV5-5|TRBD1
ASSPGTGVEQY